The rows below give T cell receptor beta chains drawn from one sample of a study of blood T cell repertoires in COVID-19. Only in-frame clones appear in the TCRdb table, and some are missing; sequencing was by immunoSEQ multiplex PCR. The repertoire holds more than 50,000 clones, with 85% to 95% as singletons. The sample taken for sequencing was peripheral blood. The receptors shown here come from a human donor in a cohort sampled during active COVID-19. CDR3s include the opening cysteine and the closing phenylalanine or tryptophan. D genes are given only for firm matches. Clone size appears in some rows only: once, few, many, or a class for an expanded clone.

size,D,V,J,CDR3,DNA
NA,NA,TRBV15,TRBJ2-1,CATSRDWGLRMFEQFF,TGTGCCACCAGCAGAGATTGGGGACTCCGAATGTTCGAGCAGTTCTTC
NA,TRBD1,TRBV19,TRBJ1-2,CASSPTPTGAFNYGYTF,TGTGCCAGTAGCCCTACCCCCACAGGGGCCTTCAACTATGGCTACACCTTC
NA,TRBD1,TRBV29-1,TRBJ1-3,CSVEQQGDTIYF,TGCAGCGTTGAACAACAGGGGGACACCATATATTTT
NA,TRBD2,TRBV6-2/TRBV6-3,TRBJ2-1,CASSLPPGLAGSNEQFF,TGTGCCAGCAGTTTACCCCCGGGACTAGCGGGGTCCAATGAGCAGTTCTTC
NA,NA,TRBV29-1,TRBJ1-3,CSVATRDTRNTIYF,TGCAGCGTAGCTACCCGGGACACCAGAAACACCATATATTTT
NA,NA,TRBV19,TRBJ1-5,CASSPFVGDSNQPQHF,TGTGCCAGTTCCCCTTTCGTAGGGGATAGCAATCAGCCCCAGCATTTT
once,NA,TRBV29-1,TRBJ2-1,CSVALGAGSYNEQFF,TGCAGCGTTGCCCTGGGGGCAGGGAGTTACAATGAGCAGTTCTTC
NA,TRBD1,TRBV2,TRBJ2-3,CASSRQGSTDTQYF,TGTGCCAGCAGCCGACAGGGGAGCACAGATACGCAGTATTTT
NA,NA,TRBV9,TRBJ1-2,CASSPPAGNYGYTF,TGTGCCAGCAGCCCACCCGCCGGGAACTATGGCTACACCTTC
NA,NA,TRBV18,TRBJ2-5,CASSPSSGSQEETQYF,TGTGCCAGCTCACCTTCCAGCGGCTCGCAAGAGGAGACCCAGTACTTC
NA,NA,TRBV10-3,TRBJ2-3,CAISPLRGTSTDTQYF,TGTGCCATCAGCCCACTCAGAGGTACTAGCACAGATACGCAGTATTTT
NA,TRBD1,TRBV28,TRBJ1-2,CASRPKQGRHGYTF,TGTGCCAGCAGACCAAAACAGGGGCGCCATGGCTACACCTTC
once,NA,TRBV5-4,TRBJ2-1,CASSLASRNEQFF,TGTGCCAGCAGCTTGGCTAGTCGCAATGAGCAGTTCTTC